This T cell receptor (beta chain) was obtained from a study of monozygotic twins with inflammatory bowel disease (dated by TCRdb to the late 2010s). The study in broad terms: The complete study included 28 monozygotic twin pairs: 19 IBD-discordant Danish pairs and nine German pairs, of which four were IBD-concordant and five were IBD-discordant. Each individual had, on average, about 151 000 unique TCRalpha sequences and 181 000 unique TCRbeta sequences available for analysis. The search for disease-associated traits relied mainly on comparing IBD patients with their genetically identical healthy co-twins within discordant pairs.

Study-level results and caveats: Because patients were on differing immunosuppressive treatments, the repertoires may have picked up extra background noise and inter-individual variability. Measured by the inverse Simpson index, TCRbeta repertoire diversity was lower in IBD patients than in their healthy co-twins. No single strong signal or clonotype linked to IBD turned up in the results, so the idea that one exists was not supported. Repertoire similarity did not differ between concordant and discordant twins, possibly due to limited statistical power. Compared with healthy twins, IBD patients shared fewer clonotypes with other individuals, and the difference was most pronounced in patients with signs of disease activity. The analysis was unable to tell apart different T cell subtypes.

The cysteine opens and the phenylalanine closes a CDR3 of 16 amino acids. This entry has no DNA. The germline V gene (reference sequence) gives CDR1 as SEHNR and CDR2 as FQNEAQ. The library was obtained by 5' RACE. For each TCR library, 3,000 to 4,000 ng of total RNA was used. For each sample, cDNA synthesis with SMARTScribe reverse transcriptase was split into eight separate reactions. Unique molecular identifiers containing a 6-nucleotide sample barcode were introduced through template switching during cDNA synthesis. Two nested PCRs of roughly 16 and 10 cycles amplified the TCRalpha and TCRbeta cDNA, and bead purification followed each PCR. Before amplification, cDNA was treated with uracil DNA-glycosylase and purified using the QIAquick PCR purification kit. In the second PCR, Illumina TruSeq-compatible adapters and sample-specific barcodes were added. Library quality and concentration were assessed using TapeStation and Qubit, and roughly 5 ng of each library was pooled. Sequencing of pooled libraries was carried out on an Illumina HiSeq2500 single-index Rapid Run using 2 x 100 bp reads and custom sequencing primers. Under the source paper's analysis protocol: PCR and sequencing errors were corrected by UMI-based consensus assembly using MiGEC version 1.2.6. MiXCR version 2.1.1 handled V(D)J alignment, clonotype assembly and CDR3 extraction. To normalise gene usage, clonotype sharing and MAIT/NKT TCR abundance, the top 1000, 10 000 and 20 000 clonotypes in each sample were analysed. After downsampling to 27 000 UMIs, diversity was calculated as the inverse Simpson index using the vegan R package. Paired Mann-Whitney U tests on discordant twin pairs were used, with Benjamini-Hochberg multiple-testing correction. TCRdb reprocessed the public reads and reports one entry per CDR3 protein sequence, without DNA. TCRdb assigned the V and J calls; the authors' analysis was not used. The table of this sample itemizes around 99,000 distinct CDR3 sequences. The top ten clones comprise approximately 13% of the sample.

An approximately 2.5 ml peripheral blood sample was drawn into PAXgene tubes per donor and stored at -80°C. Without any T cell sorting, total RNA was extracted from whole blood using the PAXgene blood miRNA kit on an automated QIAcube. Peripheral blood from monozygotic twin pairs who were concordant or discordant for inflammatory bowel disease underwent deep TCRalpha and TCRbeta repertoire profiling using unique molecular barcoding. Smoking habits were recorded for all twin pairs, with individuals classified as current, former or never smokers. Remarks on this clonotype: Its antigen is not yet known.

Material: blood. The clonotype comes from a human donor with ulcerative colitis or Crohn's disease, or a healthy co-twin of an affected twin (not recorded which). Recombination connected TRBV7-9 to TRBJ2-7; TCRdb designates TRBD2, a call that cannot be tested without DNA. The CDR3: CASSFGGWGKSYEQYF.